A single sample gave rise to the 32 T cell receptor beta chains below, sequenced in a study of blood T cell repertoires in COVID-19. Clones were read by immunoSEQ multiplex PCR, and TCRdb kept only the in-frame ones, dropping some. The table shows 52,000 or so clones, with roughly 86% occurring only once. The sample taken for sequencing was peripheral blood. These receptor sequences come from a man aged 60-69 years with active COVID-19.

The chain combines TRBV10-1 with TRBJ2-5, with D hard to call. Germline V gene data show CDR1 as WNHNN and CDR2 as SYGVQD (reference sequence). Trimming took 3 bases from V and 5 from J, leaving 4 bases between them. The CDR3 totals 11 residues. The CDR3 nucleotides are TGCGCCAGCAGTGAATCGGAGACCCAGTACTTC. It codes for CASSESETQYF.

V usage is TRBV4-2 and J usage is TRBJ2-7; 11 nucleotides agree with TRBD2. Looked up from germline, CDR1 is LGHNA and CDR2 is YNFKEQ. J lost 0 bases, V lost 2 bases, and 0 bases had no gene match. This CDR3 comprises 15 residues. In DNA form, the CDR3 reads TGTGCCAGCAGCCAACTAGCGGGGGGCTCCTACGAGCAGTACTTC. Amino acids: CASSQLAGGSYEQYF.

J is TRBJ1-2 and V is TRBV5-1, with 8 bases fitting TRBD1. The germline V gene encodes CDR1 SGHRS and CDR2 YFSETQ. With V trimmed by 2 bases and J by 6 bases, 6 bases remained unmatched. This CDR3 region has 14 residues. The DNA for the CDR3 is TGCGCCAGCAGCTTTGAACAGGGGGAGGATGGCTACACCTTC. The encoded protein is CASSFEQGEDGYTF.

The chain recombines TRBV6-4 with TRBJ2-3, with 11 bases matching TRBD2. CDR3 length: 16 amino acids. The V gene's germline CDR1 is MRHNA and CDR2 SNTAGT. J was trimmed by 1 base and V by 5 bases; bases with no gene match: 5. As DNA, the CDR3 is TGTGCCAGCAGTCCGACTAGCGGGACTGGCACAGATACGCAGTATTTT. Residues: CASSPTSGTGTDTQYF.

The chain is built from TRBV6-5 and TRBJ1-3, with 9 bases fitting TRBD1. Trimming cost V 6 bases and J 2 bases; bases outside gene matches: 5. Germline V gene data show CDR1 as MNHEY and CDR2 as SVGAGI. The CDR3 contains 15 residues. The DNA of the CDR3 is TGTGCCAGCAGCCGGGACAGGGCCCCTGGAAACACCATATATTTT. Protein sequence: CASSRDRAPGNTIYF.

The gene calls are TRBV11-2 and TRBJ2-1; 10 bases fit TRBD2. The V gene's germline CDR1 is SGHAT and CDR2 FQNNGV. The CDR3 extends over 18 amino acids. The trim removed 1 base at V and 5 bases at J, leaving 11 bases unmatched. This chain's CDR3 is CASSLGLPGLALDNEQFF. Written as DNA, the CDR3 is TGTGCCAGCAGCTTAGGGCTCCCGGGACTAGCGCTAGACAATGAGCAGTTCTTC.

The rearrangement uses TRBV2 and TRBJ1-1; 7 bases are a match to TRBD1. This CDR3 comprises 16 residues. CDR1 SNHLY and CDR2 FYNNEI come from the germline V gene. Trimming at V came to 3 bases and at J to 0 bases, leaving 7 bases not matched to a gene. The CDR3 sequence: CASSETKTGMNTEAFF. CDR3 DNA sequence: TGTGCCAGCAGTGAGACCAAGACAGGGATGAACACTGAAGCTTTCTTT. Full variable domain (remainder filled in from reference TRBV2 and TRBJ1-1): EPEVTQTPSHQVTQMGQEVILRCVPISNHLYFYWYRQILGQKVEFLVSFYNNEISEKSEIFDDQFSVERPDGSNFTLKIRSTKLEDSAMYFCASSETKTGMNTEAFFGQGTRLTVV.

This sequence joins TRBV7-2 and TRBJ2-5; 9 positions match TRBD2. The germline gives CDR1 SGHTA, CDR2 FQGNSA. V lost 1 base and J lost 3; bases outside the gene matches: 0. The CDR3 is 14 residues long. CDR3 residues: CASSLGLAEETQYF. The CDR3 DNA is TGTGCCAGCAGCTTAGGACTAGCGGAAGAGACCCAGTACTTC.

The chain couples TRBV7-9 to TRBJ1-4, with D possibly being TRBD1 (6 bases). This CDR3 is 15 amino acids long. Trimming cost V 5 bases and J 5 bases, with 15 bases left between them. CDR1 and CDR2 (germline): SEHNR, FQNEAQ (reference sequence). CDR3 sequence: CASSEAGAINEKLFF. Written as DNA, the CDR3 is TGTGCCAGCAGCGAGGCGGGGGCGATAAATGAAAAACTGTTTTTT.

The rearrangement uses TRBV21-1 and TRBJ2-7; the table gives TRBD2 as D, unverified against the DNA. TRBV21-1 corresponds to a pseudogene. The CDR3 sequence is 14 residues long. The chain's CDR3 is CASSLGLAGGEQYF. CDR3 nucleotides: TGTGCCAGCAGCTTGGGACTAGCGGGAGGCGAGCAGTACTTC.

This clone was seen once. The genes are TRBV2 and TRBJ2-7; D might be TRBD2 (6 bases). Germline V gene data show CDR1 as SNHLY and CDR2 as FYNNEI. Trimming pared 3 bases from V and 3 bases from J, leaving 6 bases between. The CDR3 runs 12 residues. The CDR3 spells CASSEGGYEQYF. The CDR3 bases are TGTGCCAGCAGTGAGGGGGGCTACGAGCAGTACTTC.

J is TRBJ1-5 and V is TRBV5-1, with D tentatively TRBD1 (5 bases). CDR3 length: 15 amino acids. The germline V gene has CDR1 SGHRS and CDR2 YFSETQ. Trimming took off 0 bases at V and 0 bases at J, with 7 bases between the two ends. CDR3 nucleotide sequence: TGCGCCAGCAGCTTGGTAGGGGATAGCAATCAGCCCCAGCATTTT. Protein: CASSLVGDSNQPQHF.

The chain uses TRBV11-3 and TRBJ2-1; the D gene is possibly TRBD1 (6 bases). Trimming removed 3 bases at V and 8 bases at J, with 11 bases between. The CDR3 contains 13 residues. The germline CDR1 and CDR2 sequences are SGHNT and YENEEA. The CDR3 sequence is CASSLRGSHEQFF. The CDR3 nucleotides are TGTGCCAGCAGCTTGAGGGGGAGCCATGAGCAGTTCTTC.

The chain combines TRBV9 with TRBJ2-7; D not certain. V lost 0 bases, J lost 1 base, and 5 bases lay in between. The CDR3 totals 13 residues. The germline gives CDR1 SGDLS, CDR2 YYNGEE. CDR3 DNA sequence: TGTGCCAGCAGCGTAGCTACTTCCTACGAGCAGTACTTC. Its translation is CASSVATSYEQYF. The entire variable domain, with the rest obtained from reference TRBV9 and TRBJ2-7, is as follows: DSGVTQTPKHLITATGQRVTLRCSPRSGDLSVYWYQQSLDQGLQFLIQYYNGEERAKGNILERFSAQQFPDLHSELNLSSLELGDSALYFCASSVATSYEQYFGPGTRLTVT.

This clone occurred once. This chain connects TRBV5-1 to TRBJ1-3; TRBD1 is a possible D gene (5 bases). This CDR3 has 16 amino acids. The germline gives CDR1 SGHRS, CDR2 YFSETQ. With 0 bases removed from V and 0 bases from J, the gap between germline ends came to 10 bases. CDR3 coding DNA: TGCGCCAGCAGCTTGGGGACACCGGTCTCTGGAAACACCATATATTTT. Protein: CASSLGTPVSGNTIYF.

V usage is TRBV3-1 (or the pseudogene TRBV3-2) and J usage is TRBJ2-3; possible D gene TRBD2, 5 bases. The CDR3 covers 16 residues. The V gene lost 1 base and the J gene lost 0 bases, with 11 bases spanning the gap. The germline V gene encodes CDR1 LGHDT and CDR2 YNNKEL (reference sequence). In DNA form, the CDR3 reads TGTGCCAGCAGCCAAGGTAGCGATTTGAGCACAGATACGCAGTATTTT. It encodes CASSQGSDLSTDTQYF.

V usage is TRBV5-1 and J usage is TRBJ2-1; the match to TRBD1 covers 8 bases. Trimming took 3 bases from V and 7 from J; bases not matched to a gene: 6. The CDR3 runs to 14 residues. Germline V gene sequence: CDR1 SGHRS, CDR2 YFSETQ. The CDR3 sequence is CASSSQGAINEQFF. CDR3 nucleotide sequence: TGCGCCAGCAGCTCCCAGGGGGCAATAAATGAGCAGTTCTTC.

This sequence joins TRBV11-2 and TRBJ2-7; 7 bases are a match to TRBD1. V lost 2 bases, J lost 1 base, and 8 bases stayed unmatched. This CDR3 has 16 amino acids. Germline V gene sequence: CDR1 SGHAT, CDR2 FQNNGV. The CDR3 DNA sequence: TGTGCCAGCAGCTTACTTCACAGGGGCCGTTCCTACGAGCAGTACTTC. Amino acids: CASSLLHRGRSYEQYF.

In this sample, this clone turned up a few times. The chain has TRBV23-1 and TRBJ1-5, with 11 bases aligning to TRBD1. TRBV23-1 is classed as an ORF, of uncertain function. The trim removed 2 bases at V and 2 bases at J, leaving 8 bases unmatched. The CDR3 runs 18 residues. The CDR3 loop reads CASSQRGQGAIGNQPQHF. CDR3 nucleotide sequence: TGCGCCAGCAGTCAACGAGGACAGGGGGCTATCGGCAATCAGCCCCAGCATTTT.

The rearrangement joins TRBV5-1 to TRBJ2-3; TRBD2 aligns across 12 bases. V lost 4 bases, J lost 6 bases, and 6 bases stayed unmatched. Germline loops: CDR1 SGHRS, CDR2 YFSETQ. This CDR3 is built from 15 residues. DNA for the CDR3: TGCGCCAGCAGCCCGGCTAGCGGGAGGGCCGATACGCAGTATTTT. Protein sequence: CASSPASGRADTQYF.

About this clone: The same CDR3 arises from other DNA sequences in this sample as well. The chain recombines TRBV14 with TRBJ1-1; no reliable D call. V lost 0 bases and J lost 0, with 17 bases in between. CDR1 is SGHDN and CDR2 is FVKESK in the germline V gene. The CDR3 is 18 residues long. This CDR3 reads CASSQDPGKGIMNTEAFF. In nucleotides, the CDR3 is TGTGCCAGCAGCCAAGATCCGGGAAAGGGAATTATGAACACTGAAGCTTTCTTT.

V usage is TRBV29-1 and J usage is TRBJ2-3; TRBD2 matches at 9 bases. Germline V gives CDR1 SQVTM, CDR2 ANQGSEA. The CDR3 sequence is 15 residues long. The junction had 14 bases not matched to a gene; V was cut back by 7 bases and J by 6 bases. The CDR3 here is CSASGAAGGGDTQYF. The CDR3 DNA is TGCAGCGCCTCCGGGGCTGCGGGAGGGGGTGATACGCAGTATTTT.

This clone was seen just once. The chain carries TRBV6-2 or TRBV6-3 and TRBJ2-7; a possible D gene is TRBD1 (6 bases). V was cut by 0 bases and J by 3 bases, with 15 bases left in between. Per the germline V gene, CDR1 is MNHEY and CDR2 is SVGEGT. The CDR3 covers 16 residues. As DNA, the CDR3 is TGTGCCAGCAGTTACTCCCCGCGGCAGGGGTACTACGAGCAGTACTTC. This codes for CASSYSPRQGYYEQYF.

The rearrangement links TRBV3-1 (or the pseudogene TRBV3-2) to TRBJ2-7, with 12 bases identical to TRBD2. After removal of 5 bases from V and 2 bases from J, the junction contained 4 bases not matched to a gene. Germline assignment: CDR1 LGHDT and CDR2 YNNKEL (reference sequence). The CDR3 runs 15 residues. Here the CDR3 reads CASSARLAGAYEQYF. The CDR3, as DNA: TGTGCCAGCAGCGCCCGACTAGCGGGGGCCTACGAGCAGTACTTC.

CDR3 DNA: TGTGCCAGCAGTTTATGGTGGAGGGTGGGGACTAGCGGGAGGGCCAGGTTCTACGAGCAGTACTTC. Protein: CASSLWWRVGTSGRARFYEQYF. V gene TRBV28 combines with J gene TRBJ2-7; 16 bases match TRBD2. This CDR3 has 22 residues. V shed 0 bases and J 3 bases; nucleotides not matched to a gene: 17. CDR1 is MDHEN, CDR2 SYDVKM, per germline.

The rearrangement uses TRBV12-3 or TRBV12-4 and TRBJ2-1, with no clear D. This CDR3 is 13 amino acids long. Trimming cost V 6 bases and J 7 bases, with 13 bases left between them. CDR3 amino acids: CASSELARNEQFF. As DNA, the CDR3 is TGTGCCAGCAGCGAACTCGCTAGGAATGAGCAGTTCTTC.

The chain recombines TRBV11-2 with TRBJ2-5; TRBD2 matches 8 bases. This CDR3 has 15 amino acids. J was trimmed by 0 bases and V by 6 bases; bases with no gene match: 6. Germline V CDR1 and CDR2: SGHAT, FQNNGV. The CDR3 loop is CASRGASGHQETQYF. CDR3 bases: TGTGCCAGCAGGGGAGCTAGCGGGCACCAAGAGACCCAGTACTTC.

The J gene is TRBJ2-1, the V gene TRBV19; TRBD1 might be the D (6 bases). This CDR3 has 11 amino acids. The V and J ends lost 5 bases and 7 bases respectively, with 6 bases between them. Germline V gene sequence: CDR1 LNHDA, CDR2 SQIVND (reference sequence). CDR3 protein: CASSQGNEQFF. The DNA for the CDR3 is TGTGCCAGTAGTCAGGGGAATGAGCAGTTCTTC.

This chain links TRBV6-6 with TRBJ2-2; 7 bases agree with TRBD1. CDR1 is MNHNY and CDR2 is SVGAGI in the germline V gene (reference sequence). The junction had 7 bases not matched to a gene; V was cut back by 5 bases and J by 7 bases. This CDR3 is built from 14 residues. The CDR3 DNA reads TGTGCCAGCAGTGAGCTACAGGGGTACGGGGAGCTGTTTTTT. Residues: CASSELQGYGELFF.

CDR3 in amino acids: CASSPGEREQFF. The CDR3 region has the DNA TGTGCCAGCAGCCCTGGGGAGCGCGAGCAGTTCTTC. This chain joins TRBV9 and TRBJ2-1; D is perhaps TRBD2 (5 bases). Germline V gene sequence: CDR1 SGDLS, CDR2 YYNGEE. The germline V and J ends were trimmed by 4 bases and 10 bases, with 12 bases remaining between them. This CDR3 is 12 amino acids long.

The J gene is TRBJ2-2, the V gene TRBV9; D ambiguous. CDR1 is SGDLS and CDR2 is YYNGEE in the germline V gene. V shed 6 bases and J shed 4 bases, with 10 bases lying between them. The CDR3 loop spans 13 amino acids. DNA of the CDR3: TGTGCCAGCAAACCTAGTGGCACCGGGGAGCTGTTTTTT. It codes for CASKPSGTGELFF. Drawing the rest from reference TRBV9 and TRBJ2-2, the complete variable domain is DSGVTQTPKHLITATGQRVTLRCSPRSGDLSVYWYQQSLDQGLQFLIQYYNGEERAKGNILERFSAQQFPDLHSELNLSSLELGDSALYFCASKPSGTGELFFGEGSRLTVL.

The V call is TRBV11-2, the J call TRBJ2-1; perhaps TRBD1 as D (6 bases). The length of the CDR3 is 11 residues. Germline V gene sequence: CDR1 SGHAT, CDR2 FQNNGV. Trimming took 7 bases from V and 9 from J, leaving 10 bases between them. CDR3 in DNA: TGTGCCAGCATCCAGGGGTTTGAGCAGTTCTTC. It encodes CASIQGFEQFF.